The rows below give T cell receptor beta chains drawn from one sample of a study of cytomegalovirus exposure and HLA in healthy donors. TCRdb's table, derived via immunoSEQ multiplex PCR, lists solely in-frame clones and lacks some. The sample shows tens of thousands of clones, approximately 71% of them seen only once. The material sequenced was PBMCs. The receptors come from a man between 45 and 60 years old in good health and CMV-seronegative. Both conserved end residues are trimmed from each CDR3. The D gene is left open where the match is weak.

V | D | CDR3
TRBV29-1 | TRBD1 | SARGQVPNYGYT
TRBV1 | - | TSSQDSRDRANRPNQPQH
TRBV7-3 | - | ASSSVAGDGYT
TRBV6-5 | TRBD2 | ASSYSSGETHNEQF
TRBV9 | TRBD2 | ASSDPVAGGTDTQY
TRBV6-1 | - | ASSEGTGNPNYGYT
TRBV28 | - | ASTQVWGATEAF
TRBV19 | TRBD1 | ASRTSRDSLTGGQF
TRBV5-1 | TRBD1 | ASSSGTGPQETQY
TRBV5-5 | TRBD1 | ASSFERDSEAF
TRBV5-4 | TRBD2 | ASSLVLAGGEEQY
TRBV4-2 | - | ASSHLLTEYSGANVLT
TRBV5-1 | TRBD1 | ASSLGQGAQEQY
TRBV6-5 | - | ASSYQDRPSSYEQY
TRBV20-1 | - | SAPFGNTIY
TRBV5-6 | TRBD1 | ASSWTGVDTQY
TRBV4-3 | TRBD1 | ASSLFPRGRREKLF
TRBV7-2 | - | ASSLTVGNQPQH
TRBV7-2 | - | ASSQAGGRDQPQH
TRBV29-1 | TRBD1 | SVRRDRGTDTQY
TRBV7-9 | TRBD1 | ASSLATGANIYNEQF
TRBV30 | - | AWSVRQDSPLH
TRBV5-6 | TRBD1 | ASSFPGQRNTGELF
TRBV25-1 | - | ASSPQGSGYT
TRBV7-2 | - | ASSWETDTQY
TRBV4-3 | - | ASSQEDLLRTEHNEQF
TRBV7-3 | - | AGNPGGNSNQPQH
TRBV6-6 | - | ASSRQNSNQPQH
TRBV5-1 | - | ASSSSFRETQY
TRBV29-1 | TRBD1 | SVDRGHYNEQF
TRBV4-3 | - | ASSTGTLNTEAF